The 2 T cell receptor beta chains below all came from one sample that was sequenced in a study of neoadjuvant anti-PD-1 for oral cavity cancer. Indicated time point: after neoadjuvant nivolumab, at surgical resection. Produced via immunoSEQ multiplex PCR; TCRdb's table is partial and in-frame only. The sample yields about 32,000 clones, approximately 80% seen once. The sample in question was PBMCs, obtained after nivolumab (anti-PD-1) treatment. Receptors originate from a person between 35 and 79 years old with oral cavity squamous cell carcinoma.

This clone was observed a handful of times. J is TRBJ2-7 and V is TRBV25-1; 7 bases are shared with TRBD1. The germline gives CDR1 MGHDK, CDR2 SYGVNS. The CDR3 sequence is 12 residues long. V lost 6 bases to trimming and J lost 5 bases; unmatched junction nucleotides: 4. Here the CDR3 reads CASSHTGDEQYF. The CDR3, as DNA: TGTGCCAGCAGCCACACAGGGGACGAGCAGTACTTC.

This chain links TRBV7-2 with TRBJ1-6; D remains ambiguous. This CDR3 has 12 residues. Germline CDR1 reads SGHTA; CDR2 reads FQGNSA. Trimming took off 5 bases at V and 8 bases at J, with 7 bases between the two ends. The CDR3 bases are TGTGCCAGCAGCGCCCGGTATTCACCCCTCCACTTT. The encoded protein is CASSARYSPLHF.